This TCR beta chain was profiled in a study of memory CD8 T cells in hepatitis C reinfection. Study background: After reinfection, a couple of primary-infection resolvers became chronically infected. A positive HCV RNA test after two negatives ≥60 days apart defined reinfection.

The data were produced by immunoSEQ multiplex PCR, yet TCRdb's version contains in-frame clones alone and is incomplete. The sample yields 45,000 to 55,000 clones, under 90% seen once. The time point denotes: pre-reinfection, 55 to 20 weeks before reinfection detection. TCR sequencing was done directly ex vivo on sorted cells, without expansion in vitro. Germline V gene lookup returns CDR1 SGHDT and CDR2 YYEEEE. V was shortened by 4 bases and J by 2 bases, with 12 bases between the two germline ends. This CDR3 is 15 amino acids long. The V and J genes are TRBV5-6 and TRBJ1-4; D remains ambiguous. The receptor was derived from a man between 18 and 29 years old with hepatitis C virus infection. The sample comprised naive CD8+ T cells sorted from blood. The CDR3 loop reads CASSLLIGTNEKLFF. In DNA, the CDR3 is TGTGCCAGCAGCCTACTTATCGGGACTAATGAAAAACTGTTTTTT.